The 23 T cell receptor beta chains presented below share a single source sample, sequenced in a study of PD-1 blockade in classical Hodgkin lymphoma. Assay: immunoSEQ multiplex PCR; the TCRdb copy retains only in-frame clones and omits some. Of 72,000 or so clones in the sample, just over 90% were seen once. Exposure to brentuximab vedotin varied, and each patient had relapsed following autologous stem cell transplantation. Sequencing was performed on peripheral blood mononuclear cells (PBMCs), taken at baseline. Receptors were obtained from a human donor with classical Hodgkin lymphoma.

The CDR3 sequence is CAMGPKINSPLHF. The CDR3 region has the DNA TGTGCCATGGGGCCAAAAATTAATTCACCCCTCCACTTT. J is TRBJ1-6 and V is TRBV10-3; D possibly corresponds to TRBD1 (5 bases). The CDR3 totals 13 residues. Trimming took off 9 bases at V and 6 bases at J, with 12 bases between the two ends. Germline V gene sequence: CDR1 ENHRY, CDR2 SYGVKD.

The chain combines TRBV9 with TRBJ2-3; 7 bases fit TRBD2. The CDR3 has 15 residues. From germline, CDR1 is SGDLS and CDR2 YYNGEE. V gave up 4 bases and J gave up 0 bases; unmatched junction bases: 5. The chain's CDR3 is CASSPVGGSTDTQYF. In nucleotides, the CDR3 is TGTGCCAGCAGCCCCGTGGGGGGGAGCACAGATACGCAGTATTTT.

This sequence joins TRBV7-9 and TRBJ1-3; 9 bases are a match to TRBD1. Germline CDR1 reads SEHNR; CDR2 reads FQNEAQ (reference sequence). The length of the CDR3 is 18 residues. The J segment lost 0 bases and the V segment lost 5 bases, leaving 11 bases of the junction unmatched. The DNA of the CDR3 is TGTGCCAGCAGCACCCAGTGGGACAGGGCCAGCTCTGGAAACACCATATATTTT. The encoded protein is CASSTQWDRASSGNTIYF. The variable domain in full, completed from reference TRBV7-9 and TRBJ1-3, reads DTGVSQNPRHKITKRGQNVTFRCDPISEHNRLYWYRQTLGQGPEFLTYFQNEAQLEKSRLLSDRFSAERPKGSFSTLEIQRTEQGDSAMYLCASSTQWDRASSGNTIYFGEGSWLTVV.

This clone was counted once. The gene calls are TRBV29-1 and TRBJ2-1; 8 bases align to TRBD2. Germline V CDR1 and CDR2: SQVTM, ANQGSEA. The CDR3 has 17 amino acids. The ends lost 0 bases at V and 7 bases at J; junction bases unmatched: 14. In DNA form, the CDR3 reads TGCAGCGTTGAAGATCTCGCCGGGACTAGTTTGGAGAATGAGCAGTTCTTC. The encoded protein is CSVEDLAGTSLENEQFF.

This chain joins TRBV7-9 and TRBJ2-1, with 15 bases matching TRBD2. Germline-derived CDR1 and CDR2 are SEHNR and FQNEAQ (reference sequence). CDR3 size: 19 residues. V shed 0 bases, J shed 7 bases, and the junction held 10 bases outside the gene matches. CDR3 residues: CASSLAGLAGGVRDNEQFF. In nucleotides, the CDR3 is TGTGCCAGCAGCTTAGCGGGACTAGCGGGGGGCGTGAGGGATAATGAGCAGTTCTTC.

The chain is built from TRBV2 and TRBJ2-3; 12 positions match TRBD2. Trimming removed 4 bases from V and 8 bases from J; junction bases left unmatched: 1. CDR3 length: 13 residues. Germline loops: CDR1 SNHLY, CDR2 FYNNEI. CDR3 protein: CASSGLAGATQYF. As DNA, the CDR3 is TGTGCCAGCAGTGGACTAGCGGGGGCTACGCAGTATTTT.

The chain employs TRBV15 and TRBJ2-3, with 11 bases identical to TRBD2. The CDR3 length is 17 residues. Germline-derived CDR1 and CDR2 are LNHNV and YYDKDF (reference sequence). The V gene end was trimmed by 3 bases and the J gene end by 3 bases; junction bases not matched to a gene: 8. CDR3 region: CATSRELAGGLTDTQYF. The DNA for the CDR3 is TGTGCCACCAGCAGGGAATTAGCGGGGGGGCTAACAGATACGCAGTATTTT. Variable domain in full (rest from reference TRBV15 and TRBJ2-3): DAMVIQNPRYQVTQFGKPVTLSCSQTLNHNVMYWYQQKSSQAPKLLFHYYDKDFNNEADTPDNFQSRRPNTSFCFLDIRSPGLGDTAMYLCATSRELAGGLTDTQYFGPGTRLTVL.

The chain has TRBV5-1 and TRBJ2-1; 8 bases fit TRBD2. Germline trimming cut 2 bases from V and 2 bases from J; bases unmatched to any gene: 3. In germline, CDR1 is SGHRS, CDR2 YFSETQ. The CDR3 has 15 amino acids. The CDR3 DNA follows: TGCGCCAGCAGCTTCGCCGGGGGGGCCTACAATGAGCAGTTCTTC. It encodes CASSFAGGAYNEQFF.

The chain uses TRBV6-5 and TRBJ1-1; no reliable D call. The CDR3 totals 13 residues. V dropped 1 base and J dropped 4 bases, with 7 bases sitting between them. Germline-derived CDR1 and CDR2 are MNHEY and SVGAGI. CDR3 nucleotides: TGTGCCAGCAGTTACTACCTCAGCACTGAAGCTTTCTTT. Translation: CASSYYLSTEAFF.

The gene calls are TRBV30 and TRBJ1-6; 7 bases fit TRBD1. This CDR3 comprises 14 residues. After removal of 4 bases from V and 4 bases from J, the junction contained 4 bases not matched to a gene. Germline V gene sequence: CDR1 GTSNPN, CDR2 SVGIG (reference sequence). The chain's CDR3 is CAWTPGQYNSPLHF. CDR3 coding DNA: TGTGCCTGGACCCCGGGACAGTATAATTCACCCCTCCACTTT.

This chain links TRBV5-1 with TRBJ2-3; a weak D match, TRBD1 (5 bases). V shed 2 bases and J shed 3 bases, with 13 bases lying between them. This CDR3 has 15 residues. Germline CDR1 and CDR2: SGHRS and YFSETQ. CDR3 protein: CASSLTGKGTDTQYF. The CDR3 DNA follows: TGCGCCAGCAGCTTAACAGGAAAGGGAACAGATACGCAGTATTTT.

This clone has a single count. V gene TRBV5-1 combines with J gene TRBJ1-1; D remains unclear. CDR1 and CDR2 (germline): SGHRS, YFSETQ. Trimming removed 1 base from V and 4 bases from J, with 17 bases in between. The CDR3 spans 16 residues. CDR3 nucleotides: TGCGCCAGCAGCTTGCCAGCCATAGGTCTCCGCACTGAAGCTTTCTTT. The encoded protein is CASSLPAIGLRTEAFF.

V and J are TRBV6-5 and TRBJ1-3; the D gene is possibly TRBD1 (6 bases). The V and J ends lost 5 bases and 0 bases respectively, with 11 bases between them. CDR1 and CDR2 (germline): MNHEY, SVGAGI. The CDR3 sequence is 15 residues long. As DNA, the CDR3 is TGTGCCAGCAGTCCGGACAGATCCTCTGGAAACACCATATATTTT. Translated, it gives CASSPDRSSGNTIYF.

The genes are TRBV4-3 and TRBJ2-3; D ambiguous. The germline V and J ends were trimmed by 4 bases and 2 bases, with 13 bases remaining between them. CDR1 LGHNA and CDR2 YSLEER come from the germline V gene. CDR3 length equals 15 residues. The CDR3 nucleotides read TGCGCCAGCAGCCCCGAGGATACACACACAGATACGCAGTATTTT. As protein: CASSPEDTHTDTQYF.

This sequence joins TRBV6-5 and TRBJ1-2; TRBD1 is a possible D gene (6 bases). V was shortened by 7 bases and J by 5 bases, with 14 bases between the two germline ends. The CDR3 has 13 amino acids. CDR1 is MNHEY and CDR2 is SVGAGI in the germline V gene. The CDR3 region is CASTGGGVYGYTF. DNA of the CDR3: TGTGCCAGCACGGGAGGGGGGGTTTATGGCTACACCTTC.

The chain combines TRBV5-6 with TRBJ2-5; 7 nucleotides agree with TRBD1. The CDR3 spans 15 residues. CDR1 and CDR2 (germline): SGHDT, YYEEEE. V was clipped by 0 bases and J by 5 bases; unmatched bases: 7. CDR3 sequence reads: CASSLVRQGYETQYF. CDR3 sequence (DNA): TGTGCCAGCAGCTTGGTTCGACAGGGCTATGAGACCCAGTACTTC.

This clone was counted only a few times. This chain joins TRBV2 and TRBJ1-6; tentatively, D is TRBD1 (6 bases). This CDR3 region has 14 residues. The V gene's germline CDR1 is SNHLY and CDR2 FYNNEI. V lost 9 bases, J lost 7 bases, and 16 bases lay in between. The CDR3 DNA reads TGTGCCAGGGAAGGACAGTCCACAAATTCACCCCTCCACTTT. It encodes CAREGQSTNSPLHF.

CDR3 sequence (DNA): TGTGCCAGCAGCGCAGACAGCTACTACGAGCAGTACTTC. Encoded protein: CASSADSYYEQYF. The V gene is TRBV11-2, the J gene TRBJ2-7; D possibly corresponds to TRBD1 (5 bases). Trimming left V 5 bases short and J 3 bases short, with 11 bases between. The CDR3 runs to 13 residues. CDR1 and CDR2 from the germline V gene are SGHAT and FQNNGV.

J is TRBJ2-6 and V is TRBV23-1, with TRBD2 as a possible D gene (6 bases). TRBV23-1 is designated an ORF whose function remains uncertain. Trimming took off 4 bases at V and 0 bases at J, with 13 bases between the two ends. The CDR3 runs 17 residues. DNA for the CDR3: TGCGCCAGCAGTCCGCGGGGTAGGAGCTCTGGGGCCAACGTCCTGACTTTC. Amino acids: CASSPRGRSSGANVLTF.

The chain carries TRBV5-1 and TRBJ2-5, with a possible D match to TRBD2 (6 bases). This CDR3 comprises 13 residues. V dropped 6 bases and J dropped 5 bases, with 14 bases sitting between them. Germline V CDR1 and CDR2: SGHRS, YFSETQ. The CDR3: CASKLAAEETQYF. In nucleotides, the CDR3 is TGCGCCAGCAAACTAGCCGCGGAGGAGACCCAGTACTTC.

V is TRBV7-9 and J is TRBJ2-3; D might be TRBD1 or TRBD2, each matching 6 bases. Trimming stripped 1 base from V and 6 bases from J, with 11 bases between. Germline CDR1 SEHNR, CDR2 FQNEAQ (reference sequence). The CDR3 contains 14 residues. CDR3 loop: CASSLGGTWDTQYF. The CDR3 nucleotides read TGTGCCAGCAGCTTAGGCGGGACATGGGATACGCAGTATTTT. Drawing the rest from reference TRBV7-9 and TRBJ2-3, the complete variable domain is DTGVSQNPRHKITKRGQNVTFRCDPISEHNRLYWYRQTLGQGPEFLTYFQNEAQLEKSRLLSDRFSAERPKGSFSTLEIQRTEQGDSAMYLCASSLGGTWDTQYFGPGTRLTVL.

The rearrangement joins TRBV19 to TRBJ2-7; D perhaps matches TRBD2 (6 bases). V was trimmed by 5 bases and J by 4 bases, leaving 15 bases between them. The CDR3 runs 14 residues. Germline values: CDR1 LNHDA, CDR2 SQIVND (reference sequence). CDR3 sequence reads: CASSLAGTPYEQYF. The CDR3 nucleotides are TGTGCCAGTAGTTTAGCCGGGACTCCTTACGAGCAGTACTTC.

J is TRBJ1-4 and V is TRBV28; possible D gene TRBD1, 5 bases. Germline values: CDR1 MDHEN, CDR2 SYDVKM. V gave up 7 bases and J gave up 6 bases, with 21 bases separating them. There are 16 residues in the CDR3. CDR3 bases: TGTGCCAGCATACGACAACGTCGGGGACCCCATGAAAAACTGTTTTTT. Amino acid sequence: CASIRQRRGPHEKLFF.